The rows below give T cell receptor beta chains drawn from one sample of a study of follicular helper T cells after annual influenza vaccination. The assay was immunoSEQ multiplex PCR, and TCRdb's table has in-frame clones only and misses some. The data hold 6,500 to 8,000 clones, with roughly 84% observed a single time. This specimen was CXCR5+ CD38- circulating T follicular helper cells from blood, taken 7 days after influenza vaccination. The receptor set was obtained from an adult who received the influenza vaccine. Each CDR3 is given with its conserved first and last residue. The order of the fields is clone size, D gene, J gene, V gene, CDR3 protein, CDR3 DNA. The D gene is left open where the match is weak. Clone sizes are given selectively: once, few, many, or a class where the clone is expanded.

NA | NA | TRBJ1-5 | TRBV7-8 | CASSPIRGAASNQPQHF | TGTGCCAGCAGCCCAATCCGGGGGGCGGCCAGCAATCAGCCCCAGCATTTT
NA | NA | TRBJ2-1 | TRBV30 | CAWSFDSTSYNEQFF | TGTGCCTGGAGCTTCGACTCCACCTCCTACAATGAGCAGTTCTTC
NA | NA | TRBJ2-5 | TRBV6-5 | CASSRWDGGQETQYF | TGTGCCAGCAGTCGGTGGGACGGAGGTCAAGAGACCCAGTACTTC
NA | NA | TRBJ2-5 | TRBV28 | CASRRLGETQYF | TGTGCCAGCAGAAGGTTGGGGGAGACCCAGTACTTC
NA | TRBD2 | TRBJ2-7 | TRBV18 | CASSPQTSGGEQYF | TGTGCCAGCTCACCACAGACTAGCGGGGGTGAGCAGTACTTC
NA | NA | TRBJ1-5 | TRBV7-8 | CASSLRGALNQPQHF | TGTGCCAGCAGCTTACGAGGTGCCCTTAATCAGCCCCAGCATTTT
NA | TRBD1 | TRBJ2-7 | TRBV6-1 | CASRVDRNSYEQYF | TGTGCCAGCAGGGTGGACAGGAACTCCTACGAGCAGTACTTC
NA | NA | TRBJ1-2 | TRBV28 | CASKAGVANYGYTF | TGTGCCAGCAAGGCGGGGGTGGCTAACTATGGCTACACCTTC
NA | NA | TRBJ2-7 | TRBV7-2 | CASSLDSVGVYEQYF | TGTGCCAGCAGCTTAGATTCGGTGGGGGTCTACGAGCAGTACTTC
NA | NA | TRBJ1-2 | TRBV5-8 | CASFQSHRKTYGYTF | TGTGCCAGCTTTCAGTCTCATCGAAAGACCTATGGCTACACCTTC
NA | TRBD1 | TRBJ2-1 | TRBV25-1 | CASSAQSTGQGYNEQFF | TGTGCCAGCAGTGCCCAATCTACGGGACAGGGCTACAATGAGCAGTTCTTC
NA | NA | TRBJ2-3 | TRBV28 | CASSLGLSRGGDTQYF | TGTGCCAGCAGTTTAGGACTGTCTAGAGGGGGGGATACGCAGTATTTT
few | NA | TRBJ2-7 | TRBV7-8 | CASSLEAYEQYF | TGTGCCAGCAGCTTAGAAGCGTACGAGCAGTACTTC
NA | NA | TRBJ2-4 | TRBV18 | CASRPEDKNIQYF | TGTGCCAGCAGACCGGAAGACAAAAACATTCAGTACTTC
once | TRBD2 | TRBJ2-1 | TRBV7-6 | CASSLFSGSQQSEQFF | TGTGCCAGCAGCCTATTTAGCGGGAGCCAGCAAAGCGAGCAGTTCTTC
NA | TRBD1 | TRBJ2-2 | TRBV5-1 | CASAPRDRANTGELFF | TGCGCCAGCGCCCCCCGGGACAGGGCGAACACCGGGGAGCTGTTTTTT
NA | NA | TRBJ2-1 | TRBV9 | CASSPHSSGGNEQFF | TGTGCCAGCAGCCCCCATTCGAGTGGGGGCAATGAGCAGTTCTTC
NA | NA | TRBJ2-1 | TRBV29-1 | CSVDQGMNEQFF | TGCAGCGTTGATCAGGGTATGAATGAGCAGTTCTTC
NA | NA | TRBJ2-7 | TRBV27 | CASSLRDSYEQYF | TGTGCCAGCAGTTTAAGGGATTCCTACGAGCAGTACTTC
NA | TRBD2 | TRBJ2-7 | TRBV28 | CASRSRTGPRGGRAGLEQYF | TGTGCCAGCAGATCTCGGACGGGCCCTAGGGGAGGGAGGGCGGGTCTTGAGCAGTACTTC
NA | NA | TRBJ2-7 | TRBV6-1 | CASQSTYEQYF | TGTGCCAGTCAGTCGACCTACGAGCAGTACTTC
NA | TRBD1 | TRBJ1-2 | TRBV28 | CASRRPDRAGGYTF | TGTGCCAGCAGGCGACCAGACAGGGCGGGCGGCTACACCTTC
NA | NA | TRBJ1-2 | TRBV5-4 | CASTSWVANYGYTF | TGTGCCAGCACGTCCTGGGTAGCTAACTATGGCTACACCTTC
NA | TRBD2 | TRBJ2-1 | TRBV9 | CASSERLAGEQFF | TGTGCCAGCAGCGAGCGACTAGCGGGGGAGCAGTTCTTC
NA | NA | TRBJ2-1 | TRBV4-2 | CASSQIKGEFHEQFF | TGTGCCAGCAGCCAAATAAAGGGGGAGTTCCATGAGCAGTTCTTC
NA | TRBD2 | TRBJ2-3 | TRBV4-1 | CASSQDSGLAREGQFIIDTQYF | TGCGCCAGCAGCCAAGATTCGGGGCTAGCCCGGGAGGGCCAGTTTATAATAGATACGCAGTATTTT
NA | TRBD2 | TRBJ2-5 | TRBV6-5 | CASSRAGAETQYF | TGTGCCAGCAGTCGAGCGGGAGCCGAGACCCAGTACTTC
few | TRBD1 | TRBJ1-2 | TRBV18 | CASSLDRGRFYTF | TGTGCCAGCTCATTGGACAGGGGGCGTTTCTACACCTTC
NA | NA | TRBJ1-4 | TRBV4-1 | CASSQDRGTEKLFF | TGCGCCAGCAGCCAAGATCGGGGGACTGAAAAACTGTTTTTT
NA | TRBD1 | TRBJ2-7 | TRBV27 | CASTPGQGIYEQYF | TGTGCCAGCACCCCAGGACAGGGGATTTACGAGCAGTACTTC
once | NA | TRBJ1-2 | TRBV27 | CASSPKTVNYGYTF | TGTGCCAGCAGTCCAAAGACAGTTAACTATGGCTACACCTTC
NA | NA | TRBJ1-2 | TRBV30 | CAWSVGRGGTTHGYTF | TGTGCCTGGAGTGTAGGAAGAGGGGGAACTACTCATGGCTACACCTTC
NA | NA | TRBJ1-1 | TRBV19 | CASSISMGNTEAFF | TGTGCCAGTAGTATTTCGATGGGGAACACTGAAGCTTTCTTT
NA | NA | TRBJ2-3 | TRBV29-1 | CSVEANTDTQYF | TGCAGCGTTGAAGCGAACACAGATACGCAGTATTTT
NA | TRBD2 | TRBJ2-5 | TRBV5-1 | CASSLGRPSGGETQYF | TGCGCCAGCAGCTTGGGCCGGCCTAGCGGAGGGGAGACCCAGTACTTC
NA | TRBD1 | TRBJ1-1 | TRBV18 | CASSPLAQGLDTEAFF | TGTGCCAGCTCACCTCTAGCACAGGGGCTAGACACTGAAGCTTTCTTT
few | NA | TRBJ2-5 | TRBV5-1 | CASSWGGQQETQYF | TGCGCCAGCAGCTGGGGGGGACAGCAAGAGACCCAGTACTTC
NA | TRBD1 | TRBJ1-2 | TRBV28 | CASSRGDRGGYTF | TGTGCCAGCAGTAGGGGGGACAGGGGCGGCTACACCTTC
NA | NA | TRBJ1-2 | TRBV27 | CASSPGGALHYGYTF | TGTGCCAGCAGTCCCGGGGGGGCTCTGCATTATGGCTACACCTTC
NA | NA | TRBJ1-2 | TRBV9 | CASSGRQDGYTF | TGTGCCAGCAGCGGTCGACAGGATGGCTACACCTTC
NA | TRBD2 | TRBJ2-7 | TRBV5-1 | CASSSGTSSHEQYF | TGCGCCAGCAGCTCCGGGACTAGCTCCCACGAGCAGTACTTC